A selection of T cell receptor beta chains follows, all from one sample in a study of cytomegalovirus exposure and HLA in healthy donors. Measured with immunoSEQ multiplex PCR; TCRdb has only the in-frame clones, and not every one. The repertoire holds 130,000 or so clones, approximately 78% seen once, with just over 8% in the top ten. Sequenced input: PBMCs. The receptors originated from a woman aged 50 to 65 in good health and CMV-seropositive. CDR3s include the opening cysteine and the closing phenylalanine or tryptophan.

j_call: TRBJ1-2
v_call: TRBV7-9
cdr3_aa: CASSSSGTSYGYTF

j_call: TRBJ1-2
v_call: TRBV27
cdr3_aa: CASSELRTGGRDYGYTF

j_call: TRBJ2-7
v_call: TRBV7-9
cdr3_aa: CASSLAAVPYEQYF

j_call: TRBJ1-6
v_call: TRBV7-9
cdr3_aa: CASTEGVFNSPLHF

j_call: TRBJ1-2
v_call: TRBV27
cdr3_aa: CTSSLGGADYGYTF

j_call: TRBJ2-7
v_call: TRBV28
cdr3_aa: CASSFSLQGLTYEQYF

j_call: TRBJ2-1
v_call: TRBV10-3
cdr3_aa: CAIRLAGGGEQFF

j_call: TRBJ2-3
v_call: TRBV5-4
cdr3_aa: CASSPSGGDSTDTQYF

j_call: TRBJ2-2
v_call: TRBV21-1
cdr3_aa: CASSNVRTGEQGTGELFF

j_call: TRBJ1-1
v_call: TRBV2
cdr3_aa: CASSGAGARAFF

j_call: TRBJ2-6
v_call: TRBV19
cdr3_aa: CASSIWAGGVSGANVLTF

j_call: TRBJ1-6
v_call: TRBV6-4
cdr3_aa: CASSETGIVGGRNNSPLHF

j_call: TRBJ2-7
v_call: TRBV7-2
cdr3_aa: CASSRTSGRGEQYF

j_call: TRBJ1-2
v_call: TRBV30
cdr3_aa: CAWRAGGGPGGYTF